Following are 25 T cell receptor beta chains from one sample sequenced in a study of CD8 T cells in Susac syndrome. Random hexamers served to reverse transcribe roughly 0.45 to 1 ug RNA. TCRdb fed the immunoSEQ multiplex PCR reads into MiXCR, producing one record per CDR3 protein. The table lists roughly 89,000 distinct CDR3 sequences, 95% to 96% of them singletons. The sequencing sample was made of CD8+ T cells from PBMCs. The receptors shown here come from a human donor with Susac syndrome.

This chain joins TRBV7-8 and TRBJ2-3; TRBD2 matches at 11 bases. The CDR3 has 18 amino acids. V trimming: 1 base; J trimming: 0 bases; junction bases outside the gene matches: 6. CDR1 and CDR2 from the germline V gene are SGHVS and FQNEAQ. The CDR3 reads CASSLGLAGGHSTDTQYF. The CDR3 nucleotides are TGTGCCAGCAGCTTAGGTCTAGCGGGGGGCCATAGCACAGATACGCAGTATTTT.

The CDR3, as DNA: TGTGCCAGCAGCTTAGTACCGACCGGCTCCTACGAGCAGTACGTC. Translated: CASSLVPTGSYEQYV. The chain uses TRBV7-2 and TRBJ2-7; D not certain. Looked up from germline, CDR1 is SGHTA and CDR2 is FQGNSA. This CDR3 has 15 residues. The V gene lost 1 base and the J gene lost 0 bases, with 10 bases spanning the gap.

The rearrangement links TRBV5-6 to TRBJ2-1, with 8 bases fitting TRBD1. CDR3 length equals 13 residues. Germline-derived CDR1 and CDR2 are SGHDT and YYEEEE. V lost 2 bases, J lost 8 bases, and 3 bases stayed unmatched. This CDR3 reads CASSFQGADEQFF. In DNA form, the CDR3 reads TGTGCCAGCAGCTTCCAGGGGGCCGATGAGCAGTTCTTC.

The chain links TRBV20-1 to TRBJ1-2; D gene uncertain. The germline gives CDR1 DFQATT, CDR2 SNEGSKA (reference sequence). Trimming cost V 4 bases and J 4 bases, with 13 bases left between them. CDR3 length: 13 amino acids. The CDR3 reads CSAISGVPYGYTF. The CDR3 bases are TGCAGTGCTATAAGTGGGGTTCCCTATGGCTACACCTTC.

The rearrangement uses TRBV23-1 and TRBJ2-1; tentatively, D is TRBD2 (6 bases). TRBV23-1 is filed as an ORF, its function uncertain. The CDR3 runs to 15 residues. The germline V and J ends were trimmed by 3 bases and 7 bases, with 16 bases remaining between them. Here the CDR3 reads CASSQGRPTPNEQFF. In DNA, the CDR3 is TGCGCCAGCAGTCAGGGGAGGCCGACACCGAATGAGCAGTTCTTC.

The rearrangement uses TRBV20-1 and TRBJ2-7, with 9 bases that match TRBD1. With V trimmed by 4 bases and J by 2 bases, 6 bases remained unmatched. This CDR3 spans 14 amino acids. Germline V gives CDR1 DFQATT, CDR2 SNEGSKA (reference sequence). The CDR3 sequence is CSATFGTGTYEQYF. The CDR3 DNA reads as TGCAGTGCTACTTTTGGGACAGGGACCTACGAGCAGTACTTC.

The chain combines TRBV29-1 with TRBJ1-1, with D perhaps TRBD1 (5 bases). CDR3 length: 12 amino acids. The germline V gene encodes CDR1 SQVTM and CDR2 ANQGSEA. V lost 1 base to trimming and J lost 6 bases, with 9 bases between them. CDR3 region: CSVEAGRAEAFF. CDR3 sequence (DNA): TGCAGCGTTGAAGCAGGGAGGGCTGAAGCTTTCTTT. Combining the CDR3 with reference TRBV29-1 and TRBJ1-1 gives the whole variable domain SAVISQKPSRDICQRGTSLTIQCQVDSQVTMMFWYRQQPGQSLTLIATANQGSEATYESGFVIDKFPISRPNLTFSTLTVSNMSPEDSSIYLCSVEAGRAEAFFGQGTRLTVV.

The rearrangement links TRBV9 to TRBJ2-7; no firm D call. The CDR3 totals 14 residues. The V end lost 3 bases, the J end lost 6 bases, and 16 bases lay between the germline ends. Germline V gene sequence: CDR1 SGDLS, CDR2 YYNGEE. For the CDR3, the DNA is TGTGCCAGCAGCGCCACGGACCACCCCGCCGAGCAGTACTTC. It yields the protein CASSATDHPAEQYF.

The V and J genes are TRBV7-9 and TRBJ2-1, with D perhaps matching TRBD2 (5 bases). The germline gives CDR1 SEHNR, CDR2 FQNEAQ (reference sequence). The CDR3 runs to 12 residues. Trimming took 5 bases from V and 8 from J, leaving 10 bases between them. The CDR3 DNA follows: TGTGCCAGCAGCCGGATGCGGGATGAGCAGTTCTTC. Protein: CASSRMRDEQFF.

This chain links TRBV2 with TRBJ1-1, with D hard to call. In germline, CDR1 is SNHLY, CDR2 FYNNEI. Trimming shortened V by 8 bases and J by 5 bases, and 6 bases separated the two germline ends. The CDR3 length is 10 residues. The CDR3 coding sequence is TGTGCCAGCGGACGTACTGAAGCTTTCTTT. Translation: CASGRTEAFF.

V usage is TRBV12-3 or TRBV12-4 and J usage is TRBJ2-3; no firm D call. Between the trimmed V and J ends, which lost 4 bases and 4 bases, there was a span of 15 bases. The CDR3 sequence is 15 residues long. Written as DNA, the CDR3 is TGTGCCAGCAGTTGGACCTCCCCCGTCGCAGATACGCAGTATTTT. Translating it yields CASSWTSPVADTQYF.

This clonotype was counted a single time. V usage is TRBV4-3 and J usage is TRBJ2-3, with D hard to call. The germline gives CDR1 LGHNA, CDR2 YSLEER. Trimming took 0 bases from V and 0 from J, leaving 10 bases between them. The CDR3 contains 16 residues. This CDR3 reads CASSQERVGSTDTQYF. CDR3 nucleotide sequence: TGCGCCAGCAGCCAAGAGAGAGTAGGGAGCACAGATACGCAGTATTTT.

The rearrangement links TRBV20-1 to TRBJ2-7; D is ambiguous. CDR3 size: 14 residues. Germline loops: CDR1 DFQATT, CDR2 SNEGSKA (reference sequence). V was trimmed by 0 bases and J by 1 base, leaving 10 bases between them. CDR3: CSARDDGLSYEQYF. The CDR3 DNA reads as TGCAGTGCTAGAGATGACGGGTTATCCTACGAGCAGTACTTC.

The rearrangement uses TRBV5-6 and TRBJ2-7; D possibly matches TRBD1 or TRBD2 (5 bases each). The CDR3 is 15 residues long. V was shortened by 1 base and J by 2 bases, with 13 bases between the two germline ends. Germline lookup yields CDR1 SGHDT and CDR2 YYEEEE. CDR3: CASSLLGERAYEQYF. In DNA, the CDR3 is TGTGCCAGCAGCTTGTTGGGGGAGAGGGCCTACGAGCAGTACTTC.

This CDR3 is CASSPGGSGTQYF. CDR3 sequence (DNA): TGTGCCAGCAGTCCAGGGGGGAGTGGGACCCAGTACTTC. The chain carries TRBV27 and TRBJ2-5, with TRBD1 as a possible D gene (7 bases). The CDR3 length is 13 residues. Trimming pared 5 bases from V and 7 bases from J, leaving 14 bases between. Germline CDR1 is MNHEY and CDR2 is SMNVEV (reference sequence).

The chain combines TRBV6-5 with TRBJ2-3; D could derive from TRBD1 or TRBD2 (5 bases each). V shed 5 bases and J shed 4 bases, with 16 bases lying between them. The CDR3 length is 15 residues. CDR1 MNHEY and CDR2 SVGAGI come from the germline V gene. DNA of the CDR3: TGTGCCAGCAGTCCGACGGGGCTAAGCGCAGATACGCAGTATTTT. Translated: CASSPTGLSADTQYF.

CDR3 DNA sequence: TGCGCCAGCAGCCAAGATAGCGGGGGGGCCGGGGAGCAGTTCTTC. Its translation is CASSQDSGGAGEQFF. The chain couples TRBV4-3 to TRBJ2-1, with 11 bases matching TRBD2. J was trimmed by 10 bases and V by 0 bases; bases with no gene match: 5. The CDR3 has 15 residues. The germline CDR1 and CDR2 sequences are LGHNA and YSLEER.

The rearrangement links TRBV14 to TRBJ2-1; D is undetermined. The length of the CDR3 is 16 residues. Germline-derived CDR1 and CDR2 are SGHDN and FVKESK. The germline V and J ends were trimmed by 0 bases and 5 bases, with 14 bases remaining between them. The DNA of the CDR3 is TGTGCCAGCAGCCAAGATTTCCTAGGTTTCGACAATGAGCAGTTCTTC. As protein: CASSQDFLGFDNEQFF.

J is TRBJ1-1 and V is TRBV29-1; no clear D gene. The CDR3 extends over 12 amino acids. V was cut by 3 bases and J by 2 bases, with 7 bases left in between. The germline V gene has CDR1 SQVTM and CDR2 ANQGSEA. The CDR3 DNA is TGCAGCGTTGACTGGACTAACACTGAAGCTTTCTTT. Its protein product is CSVDWTNTEAFF.

This chain links TRBV20-1 with TRBJ2-3; TRBD2 agrees at 10 bases. There are 19 residues in the CDR3. From germline, CDR1 is DFQATT and CDR2 SNEGSKA (reference sequence). V shed 1 base and J 1 base; nucleotides not matched to a gene: 14. The CDR3, as DNA: TGCAGTGCTAGAGGGGTGACTAGCGGGCACAACGGAGGCACAGATACGCAGTATTTT. This translates into CSARGVTSGHNGGTDTQYF.

V is TRBV5-6 and J is TRBJ2-1; the D gene is possibly TRBD1 (6 bases). The CDR3 is made up of 15 amino acids. The V end lost 0 bases, the J end lost 5 bases, and 12 bases lay between the germline ends. Looked up from germline, CDR1 is SGHDT and CDR2 is YYEEEE. The CDR3 sequence is CASSLVGGSHNEQFF. The CDR3 DNA follows: TGTGCCAGCAGCTTGGTAGGGGGATCGCACAATGAGCAGTTCTTC. The entire variable domain, with the rest obtained from reference TRBV5-6 and TRBJ2-1, is as follows: DAGVTQSPTHLIKTRGQQVTLRCSPKSGHDTVSWYQQALGQGPQFIFQYYEEEERQRGNFPDRFSGHQFPNYSSELNVNALLLGDSALYLCASSLVGGSHNEQFFGPGTRLTVL.

The chain joins TRBV6-5 to TRBJ2-7, with 7 bases lining up with TRBD1. The CDR3 spans 14 residues. The V gene's germline CDR1 is MNHEY and CDR2 SVGAGI. Trimming took 3 bases from V and 3 from J; bases not matched to a gene: 5. CDR3: CASSYGQDLYEQYF. DNA for the CDR3: TGTGCCAGCAGTTATGGACAGGACCTCTACGAGCAGTACTTC.

The chain carries TRBV20-1 and TRBJ1-2, with a tentative D call TRBD1 (6 bases). Trimming cost V 0 bases and J 4 bases, with 12 bases left between them. Germline-derived CDR1 and CDR2 are DFQATT and SNEGSKA (reference sequence). The CDR3 extends over 14 amino acids. The CDR3 reads CSARDRGGSYGYTF. The DNA of the CDR3 is TGCAGTGCTAGAGACCGGGGGGGCTCCTATGGCTACACCTTC.

This chain uses TRBV28 with TRBJ2-3; D gene uncertain. V was trimmed by 3 bases and J by 4 bases, leaving 2 bases between them. The CDR3 runs 11 residues. The germline gives CDR1 MDHEN, CDR2 SYDVKM. The CDR3 loop is CASSFADTQYF. Written as DNA, the CDR3 is TGTGCCAGCAGTTTCGCAGATACGCAGTATTTT. The whole variable domain, remainder taken from reference TRBV28 and TRBJ2-3, is DVKVTQSSRYLVKRTGEKVFLECVQDMDHENMFWYRQDPGLGLRLIYFSYDVKMKEKGDIPEGYSVSREKKERFSLILESASTNQTSMYLCASSFADTQYFGPGTRLTVL.

The rearrangement links TRBV6-2 or TRBV6-3 to TRBJ2-7, with TRBD2 identical over 8 bases. The trim removed 5 bases at V and 5 bases at J, leaving 8 bases unmatched. The germline CDR1 and CDR2 sequences are MNHEY and SVGEGT. The CDR3 has 14 residues. The CDR3 sequence is CASSRSGSRNEQYF. For the CDR3, the DNA is TGTGCCAGCAGTCGCAGCGGGAGTCGAAACGAGCAGTACTTC.